This T cell receptor (beta chain) was recorded in a study of T cell responses to AZD1222 COVID-19 vaccine. This clone was observed a single time. Its antigen remains unidentified. Some second doses came at about 4 weeks and others at about 12 weeks; these were pooled. Libraries were prepared by immunoSEQ multiplex PCR; TCRdb keeps only in-frame clonotypes and omits some of them. The sample includes around 65,000 clones, about four fifths of them seen just once. Regarding the study as a whole: The donor cohort was predominantly white British with a female majority, and clonal diversity may have been underestimated. Samples come after the peak T cell response, not at day 14. Epitopes outside B.1.351 and B.1.1.7 mutated regions reportedly drew nearly half of spike TCRs.

The receptor's source is an adult who received the AZD1222 COVID-19 vaccine. The specimen was peripheral blood, collected 28 days after the second AZD1222 dose.

DNA for the CDR3: TGTGCCAGCAGTTATGCCTCGGGCGGAGGATACGAGCAGTACTTC. Translation gives CASSYASGGGYEQYF. The rearrangement uses TRBV6-5 and TRBJ2-7, with D maybe TRBD2 (5 bases). From germline, CDR1 is MNHEY and CDR2 SVGAGI. The ends were cut back, 3 bases at V and 4 bases at J, with 16 bases in the middle. The CDR3 sequence is 15 residues long.